The 23 T cell receptor beta chains below come from one sample, sequenced in a study of blood T cell repertoires in COVID-19. Profiled with immunoSEQ multiplex PCR; TCRdb holds only in-frame clones, not every one. This sample carries roughly 280,000 clones, about 88% of them seen once, and the ten largest clones take 11%. Sequencing input: peripheral blood. These receptors all come from a woman aged 25 to 39 with COVID-19, enrolled during active disease.

The chain couples TRBV11-2 to TRBJ2-1; perhaps TRBD1 as D (5 bases). The germline V gene encodes CDR1 SGHAT and CDR2 FQNNGV. The CDR3 is 12 amino acids. V was trimmed by 6 bases and J by 8 bases, leaving 11 bases between them. The CDR3 sequence: CASSLQVDEQFF. The CDR3 bases are TGTGCCAGCAGTTTACAGGTGGATGAGCAGTTCTTC.

V and J are TRBV5-1 and TRBJ2-6; a possible D gene is TRBD1 (5 bases). This CDR3 is 16 amino acids long. Trimming removed 4 bases at V and 0 bases at J, with 11 bases between. The V gene's germline CDR1 is SGHRS and CDR2 YFSETQ. Written as DNA, the CDR3 is TGCGCCAGCAGCCCAGGGCATACCTCTGGGGCCAACGTCCTGACTTTC. It yields the protein CASSPGHTSGANVLTF.

The chain couples TRBV11-2 to TRBJ1-6, with TRBD1 matching 9 bases. CDR3 length: 15 residues. J lost 10 bases, V lost 5 bases, and 9 bases had no gene match. Germline V gives CDR1 SGHAT, CDR2 FQNNGV. The CDR3 here is CASSPWAQGASPLHF. The CDR3 nucleotides are TGTGCCAGCAGCCCGTGGGCACAGGGGGCCTCACCCCTCCACTTT.

V and J are TRBV27 and TRBJ2-1, with D maybe TRBD2 (6 bases). The CDR3 is 16 residues long. The V gene lost 1 base and the J gene lost 7 bases, with 17 bases spanning the gap. Germline V gene data show CDR1 as MNHEY and CDR2 as SMNVEV (reference sequence). The CDR3 loop reads CASSLLGAGEGNEQFF. CDR3 sequence (DNA): TGTGCCAGCAGTTTATTAGGAGCGGGTGAGGGGAATGAGCAGTTCTTC.

CDR3 bases: TGTGCCAGCATGGACAGGTCGGAGACCCAGTACTTC. This codes for CASMDRSETQYF. This chain uses TRBV27 with TRBJ2-5, with 7 bases fitting TRBD1. CDR1 MNHEY and CDR2 SMNVEV come from the germline V gene (reference sequence). V shed 7 bases and J 5 bases; nucleotides not matched to a gene: 4. This CDR3 is 12 amino acids long.

This clone was counted between two and nine times. This rearrangement joins TRBV2 to TRBJ1-4, with D perhaps matching TRBD1 (5 bases). V was clipped by 1 base and J by 2 bases, with 8 bases between them. Germline assignment: CDR1 SNHLY and CDR2 FYNNEI. This CDR3 spans 15 amino acids. The DNA for the CDR3 is TGTGCCAGCAGTGAAGATGGGGCCACTAATGAAAAACTGTTTTTT. Protein sequence: CASSEDGATNEKLFF. Drawing the rest from reference TRBV2 and TRBJ1-4, the complete variable domain is EPEVTQTPSHQVTQMGQEVILRCVPISNHLYFYWYRQILGQKVEFLVSFYNNEISEKSEIFDDQFSVERPDGSNFTLKIRSTKLEDSAMYFCASSEDGATNEKLFFGSGTQLSVL.

V gene TRBV6-4 combines with J gene TRBJ2-7; the match to TRBD1 covers 11 bases. The CDR3 length is 14 residues. The V and J ends lost 10 bases and 0 bases, in that order; junction bases with no gene match: 5. The germline CDR1 and CDR2 sequences are MRHNA and SNTAGT. The DNA for the CDR3 is TGTGCCACCTCGGACAGGGGGCCCTCCTACGAGCAGTACTTC. Its translation is CATSDRGPSYEQYF.

This chain links TRBV5-4 with TRBJ2-5; TRBD2 matches 8 bases. The V segment lost 2 bases and the J segment 5 bases; nucleotides outside the gene matches: 8. The CDR3 has 15 residues. Germline V lookup: CDR1 SGHNT, CDR2 YYREEE (reference sequence). CDR3 DNA sequence: TGTGCCAGCAGCTTCGATGCTAGCGGGCTCGAGACCCAGTACTTC. Translation: CASSFDASGLETQYF.

V and J are TRBV7-9 and TRBJ1-2, with 9 positions matching TRBD1. Germline assignment: CDR1 SEHNR and CDR2 FQNEAQ (reference sequence). The length of the CDR3 is 15 residues. V lost 5 bases, J lost 3 bases, and 7 bases stayed unmatched. The chain's CDR3 is CASSPTGTGHYGYTF. The CDR3 DNA sequence: TGTGCCAGCAGCCCCACCGGGACAGGGCACTATGGCTACACCTTC.

The chain carries TRBV11-2 and TRBJ2-3; 13 bases match TRBD2. J gave up 3 bases and V 0 bases, and 3 bases lay outside the gene matches. Germline V gives CDR1 SGHAT, CDR2 FQNNGV. The CDR3 is 17 amino acids. The CDR3 region has the DNA TGTGCCAGCAGCTTAGATCTGGGACTAGCGGGAACAGATACGCAGTATTTT. Translating gives CASSLDLGLAGTDTQYF.

The J gene is TRBJ2-5, the V gene TRBV4-1, with 10 bases lining up with TRBD1. In germline, CDR1 is MGHRA, CDR2 YSYEKL. This CDR3 has 17 residues. V shed 5 bases and J 5 bases; nucleotides not matched to a gene: 14. This chain's CDR3 is CASSARQGALGGETQYF. CDR3 nucleotides: TGCGCCAGCAGCGCCCGACAGGGGGCACTGGGGGGGGAGACCCAGTACTTC.

The chain employs TRBV7-2 and TRBJ2-1; 8 positions match TRBD2. Germline assignment: CDR1 SGHTA and CDR2 FQGNSA. V shed 5 bases, J shed 5 bases, and the junction held 11 bases outside the gene matches. The CDR3 length is 16 residues. The CDR3 nucleotides read TGTGCCAGCAGCATTGGACTAGCCGTAGATGACAATGAGCAGTTCTTC. Protein: CASSIGLAVDDNEQFF.

The chain links TRBV5-5 to TRBJ2-1; tentatively, D is TRBD1 (6 bases). Germline V CDR1 and CDR2: SGHKS, YYEKEE (reference sequence). The CDR3 sequence is 15 residues long. Trimming left V 8 bases short and J 5 bases short, with 20 bases between. CDR3 in DNA: TGTGCCAGTCTCACTGGGCAGGGGAGAAACAATGAGCAGTTCTTC. This codes for CASLTGQGRNNEQFF.

The chain carries TRBV28 and TRBJ1-5, with 7 bases identical to TRBD1. Germline-derived CDR1 and CDR2 are MDHEN and SYDVKM. CDR3 length: 16 amino acids. With 4 bases clipped from V and 1 base from J, the junction kept 7 bases outside the gene matches. The DNA for the CDR3 is TGTGCCAGCAGTTCACCGGGACAGTTAAGCAATCAGCCCCAGCATTTT. It encodes CASSSPGQLSNQPQHF.

The V and J genes are TRBV5-1 and TRBJ1-5; a possible D gene is TRBD1 (5 bases). The length of the CDR3 is 13 residues. The germline gives CDR1 SGHRS, CDR2 YFSETQ. V was trimmed by 4 bases and J by 7 bases, leaving 12 bases between them. Written as DNA, the CDR3 is TGCGCCAGCAGCGCCGTGCGGGGCCAGCCCCAGCATTTT. This gives the protein CASSAVRGQPQHF.

This clone is a singleton in its sample. CDR3: CAWSSGGRNEQFF. CDR3 coding DNA: TGTGCCTGGAGTTCGGGAGGACGGAATGAGCAGTTCTTC. The chain links TRBV30 to TRBJ2-1, with 7 nucleotides matching TRBD2. Germline-derived CDR1 and CDR2 are GTSNPN and SVGIG (reference sequence). CDR3 length equals 13 residues. V trimming: 2 bases; J trimming: 7 bases; junction bases outside the gene matches: 5.

This chain uses TRBV12-3 or TRBV12-4 with TRBJ2-7, with no clear D. V was clipped by 3 bases and J by 7 bases, with 10 bases between them. There are 12 residues in the CDR3. CDR3 protein: CASSLYPREQYF. Here the CDR3 DNA reads TGTGCCAGCAGTTTGTACCCCAGGGAGCAGTACTTC.

The V and J genes are TRBV5-1 and TRBJ2-5, with unresolved D. The V gene's germline CDR1 is SGHRS and CDR2 YFSETQ. The V gene lost 4 bases and the J gene lost 5 bases, with 12 bases spanning the gap. The CDR3 is 13 amino acids. This CDR3 reads CASSPRPLETQYF. In nucleotides, the CDR3 is TGCGCCAGCAGCCCCAGGCCGTTGGAGACCCAGTACTTC.

This chain links TRBV7-9 with TRBJ2-1; TRBD1 matches 9 bases. The germline gives CDR1 SEHNR, CDR2 FQNEAQ (reference sequence). J lost 7 bases, V lost 5 bases, and 6 bases had no gene match. This CDR3 has 14 amino acids. The CDR3 coding sequence is TGTGCCAGCAGCCCCGGGACAGGGAGGAATGAGCAGTTCTTC. This gives the protein CASSPGTGRNEQFF.

Comment on this clone: One end of the junction varies from germline; a read error may be responsible. Other DNA sequences from this sample encode an identical CDR3 as well. This chain uses TRBV6-1 with TRBJ2-7; 14 positions match TRBD2. The CDR3 sequence is 15 residues long. Germline V gives CDR1 MNHNS, CDR2 SASEGT. The CDR3 loop is CASSEGTSGSYEQYF. The CDR3 nucleotides read TGTGCCAGCAGCGAAGGGACTAGCGGGAGTTACGAGCAGTACTTC.

For this clone: The sample holds other DNA sequences that translate to the same CDR3. V is TRBV5-1 and J is TRBJ2-2; 8 positions match TRBD2. The length of the CDR3 is 15 residues. Germline V lookup: CDR1 SGHRS, CDR2 YFSETQ. The junction had 5 bases not matched to a gene; V was cut back by 2 bases and J by 5 bases. The CDR3 bases are TGCGCCAGCAGCTTTGCGGGAGGTGGGACCGGGGAGCTGTTTTTT. Translated, it gives CASSFAGGGTGELFF.

This clone was recorded a few times. The rearrangement uses TRBV13 and TRBJ2-1; 14 bases agree with TRBD2. The V gene end was trimmed by 5 bases and the J gene end by 4 bases; junction bases not matched to a gene: 4. Germline V lookup: CDR1 PRHDT, CDR2 FYEKMQ (reference sequence). This CDR3 has 16 amino acids. The CDR3 loop reads CASSPGTSGSYNEQFF. The DNA of the CDR3 is TGTGCCAGCAGCCCCGGGACTAGCGGGAGTTACAATGAGCAGTTCTTC.

The chain employs TRBV28 and TRBJ1-5; 7 nucleotides match TRBD1. Germline assignment: CDR1 MDHEN and CDR2 SYDVKM. CDR3 length: 17 amino acids. The J segment lost 2 bases and the V segment lost 6 bases, leaving 13 bases of the junction unmatched. The CDR3 here is CASSRIGTGAGNQPQHF. CDR3 DNA: TGTGCCAGCAGCCGCATTGGAACAGGGGCCGGCAATCAGCCCCAGCATTTT.